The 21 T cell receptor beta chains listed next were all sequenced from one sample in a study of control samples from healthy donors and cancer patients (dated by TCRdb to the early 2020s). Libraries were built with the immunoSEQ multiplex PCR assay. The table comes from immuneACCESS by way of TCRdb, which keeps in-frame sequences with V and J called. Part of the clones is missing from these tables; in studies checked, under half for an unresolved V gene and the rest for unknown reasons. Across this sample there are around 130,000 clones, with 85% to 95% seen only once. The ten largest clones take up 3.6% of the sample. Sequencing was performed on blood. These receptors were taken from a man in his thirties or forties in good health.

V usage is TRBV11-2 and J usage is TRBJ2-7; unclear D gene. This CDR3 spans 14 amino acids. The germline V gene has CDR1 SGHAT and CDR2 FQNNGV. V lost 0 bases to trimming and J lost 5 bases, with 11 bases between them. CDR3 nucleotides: TGTGCCAGCAGCTTAGATCGGTACACCCACGAGCAGTACTTC. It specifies CASSLDRYTHEQYF.

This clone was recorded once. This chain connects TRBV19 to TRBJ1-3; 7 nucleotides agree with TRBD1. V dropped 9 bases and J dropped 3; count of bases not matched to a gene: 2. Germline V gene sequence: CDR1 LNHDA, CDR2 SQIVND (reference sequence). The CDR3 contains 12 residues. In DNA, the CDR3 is TGTGCCAGCGGGACAGTTGGAAACACCATATATTTT. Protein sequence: CASGTVGNTIYF.

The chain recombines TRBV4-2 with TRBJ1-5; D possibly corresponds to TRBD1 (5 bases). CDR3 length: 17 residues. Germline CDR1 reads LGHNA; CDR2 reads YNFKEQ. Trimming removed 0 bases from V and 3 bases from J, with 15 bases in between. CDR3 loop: CASSQEGSGLPNQPQHF. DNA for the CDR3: TGTGCCAGCAGCCAAGAAGGTTCGGGGCTACCCAATCAGCCCCAGCATTTT.

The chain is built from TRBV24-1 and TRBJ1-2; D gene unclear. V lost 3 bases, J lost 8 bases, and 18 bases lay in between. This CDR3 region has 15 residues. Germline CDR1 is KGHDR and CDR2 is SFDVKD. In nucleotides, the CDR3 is TGTGCCACCAGTGATCAGCCACAGACCCCCGACGGCTACACCTTC. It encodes CATSDQPQTPDGYTF.

CDR3: CASSPTYSGANVLTF. As DNA, the CDR3 is TGCGCCAGCAGCCCGACCTACTCTGGGGCCAACGTCCTGACTTTC. The chain has TRBV4-3 and TRBJ2-6; D ambiguous. Germline assignment: CDR1 LGHNA and CDR2 YSLEER. Trimming removed 4 bases at V and 0 bases at J, with 7 bases between. This CDR3 region has 15 residues.

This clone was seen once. CDR3 protein: CASSVDRINYGYTF. CDR3 bases: TGTGCCAGCAGTGTGGACAGGATTAACTATGGCTACACCTTC. The chain employs TRBV2 and TRBJ1-2, with 7 bases matching TRBD1. V lost 4 bases and J lost 1; bases outside the gene matches: 3. The CDR3 has 14 residues. Germline CDR1 SNHLY, CDR2 FYNNEI.

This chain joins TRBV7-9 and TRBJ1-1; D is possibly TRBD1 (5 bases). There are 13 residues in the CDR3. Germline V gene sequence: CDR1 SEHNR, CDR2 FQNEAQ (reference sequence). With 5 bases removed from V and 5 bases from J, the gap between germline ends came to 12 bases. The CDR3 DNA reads TGTGCCAGCAGCACAGGAGGAGGAACTGAAGCTTTCTTT. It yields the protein CASSTGGGTEAFF.

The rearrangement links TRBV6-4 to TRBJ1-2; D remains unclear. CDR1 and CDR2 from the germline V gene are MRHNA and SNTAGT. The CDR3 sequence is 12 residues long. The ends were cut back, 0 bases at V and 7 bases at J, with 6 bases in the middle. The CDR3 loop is CASSDSMGGYTF. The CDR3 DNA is TGTGCCAGCAGTGACTCGATGGGTGGCTACACCTTC.

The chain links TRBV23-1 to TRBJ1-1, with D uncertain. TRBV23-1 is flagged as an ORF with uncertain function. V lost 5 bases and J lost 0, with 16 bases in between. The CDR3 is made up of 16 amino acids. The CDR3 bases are TGCGCCAGCAGTTATCCGGACGGATACATGAACACTGAAGCTTTCTTT. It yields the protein CASSYPDGYMNTEAFF.

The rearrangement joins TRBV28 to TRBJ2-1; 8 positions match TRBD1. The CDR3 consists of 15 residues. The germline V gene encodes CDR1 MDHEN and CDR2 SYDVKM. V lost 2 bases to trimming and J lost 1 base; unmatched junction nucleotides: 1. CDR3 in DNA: TGTGCCAGCAGTTTAGGGGACAGGTCCTACAATGAGCAGTTCTTC. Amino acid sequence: CASSLGDRSYNEQFF.

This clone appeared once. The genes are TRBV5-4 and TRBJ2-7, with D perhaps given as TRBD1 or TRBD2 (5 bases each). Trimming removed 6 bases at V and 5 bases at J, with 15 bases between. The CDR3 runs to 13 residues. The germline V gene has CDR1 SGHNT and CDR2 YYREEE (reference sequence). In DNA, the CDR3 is TGTGCCAGCACCTTTCCCGGGGACGACGAGCAGTACTTC. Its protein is CASTFPGDDEQYF.

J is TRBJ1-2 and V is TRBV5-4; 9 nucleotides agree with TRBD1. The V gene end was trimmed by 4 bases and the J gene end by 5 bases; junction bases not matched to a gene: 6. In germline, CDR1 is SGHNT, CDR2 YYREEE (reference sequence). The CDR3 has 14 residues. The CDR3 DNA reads TGTGCCAGCAGCGTGGACAGGGGAGGGTATGGCTACACCTTC. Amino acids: CASSVDRGGYGYTF.

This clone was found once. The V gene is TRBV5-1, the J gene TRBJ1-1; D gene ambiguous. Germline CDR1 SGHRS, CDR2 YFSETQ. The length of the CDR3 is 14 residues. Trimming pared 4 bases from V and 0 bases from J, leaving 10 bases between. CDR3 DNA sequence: TGCGCCAGCAGCCCCGACGGACTGAACACTGAAGCTTTCTTT. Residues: CASSPDGLNTEAFF. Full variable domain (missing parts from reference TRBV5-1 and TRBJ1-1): KAGVTQTPRYLIKTRGQQVTLSCSPISGHRSVSWYQQTPGQGLQFLFEYFSETQRNKGNFPGRFSGRQFSNSRSEMNVSTLELGDSALYLCASSPDGLNTEAFFGQGTRLTVV.

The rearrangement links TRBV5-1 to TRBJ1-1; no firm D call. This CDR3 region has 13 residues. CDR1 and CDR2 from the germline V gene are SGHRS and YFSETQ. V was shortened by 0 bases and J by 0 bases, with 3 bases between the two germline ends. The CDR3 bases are TGCGCCAGCAGCTTGGGGGTGAACACTGAAGCTTTCTTT. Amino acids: CASSLGVNTEAFF. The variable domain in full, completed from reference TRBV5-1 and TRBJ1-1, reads KAGVTQTPRYLIKTRGQQVTLSCSPISGHRSVSWYQQTPGQGLQFLFEYFSETQRNKGNFPGRFSGRQFSNSRSEMNVSTLELGDSALYLCASSLGVNTEAFFGQGTRLTVV.

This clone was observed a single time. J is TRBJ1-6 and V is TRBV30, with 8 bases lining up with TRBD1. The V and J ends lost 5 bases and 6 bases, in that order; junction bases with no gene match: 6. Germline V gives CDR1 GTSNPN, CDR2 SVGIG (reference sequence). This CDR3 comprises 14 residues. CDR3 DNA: TGTGCCTGGCAGGGACAGGCTTTTAATTCACCCCTCCACTTT. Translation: CAWQGQAFNSPLHF. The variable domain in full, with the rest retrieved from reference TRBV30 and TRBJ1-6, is SQTIHQWPATLVQPVGSPLSLECTVEGTSNPNLYWYRQAAGRGLQLLFYSVGIGQISSEVPQNLSASRPQDRQFILSSKKLLLSDSGFYLCAWQGQAFNSPLHFGNGTRLTVT.

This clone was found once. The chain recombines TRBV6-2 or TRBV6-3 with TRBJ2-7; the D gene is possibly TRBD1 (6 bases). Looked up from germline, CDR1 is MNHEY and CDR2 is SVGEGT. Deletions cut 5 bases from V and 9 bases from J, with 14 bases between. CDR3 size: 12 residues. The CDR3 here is CASSAGTMRQYF. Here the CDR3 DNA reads TGTGCCAGCAGTGCCGGGACAATGAGGCAGTACTTC.

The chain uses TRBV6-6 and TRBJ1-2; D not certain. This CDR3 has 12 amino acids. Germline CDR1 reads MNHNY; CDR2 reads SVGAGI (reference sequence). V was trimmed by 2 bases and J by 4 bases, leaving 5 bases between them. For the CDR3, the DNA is TGTGCCAGCAGTTACGGCTCCTATGGCTACACCTTC. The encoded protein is CASSYGSYGYTF.

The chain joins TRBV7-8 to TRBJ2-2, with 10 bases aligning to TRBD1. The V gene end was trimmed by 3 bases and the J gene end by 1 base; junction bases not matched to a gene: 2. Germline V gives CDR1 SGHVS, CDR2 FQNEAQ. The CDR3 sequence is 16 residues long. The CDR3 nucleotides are TGTGCCAGCAGCTTGTGGACAGGGGGGAACACCGGGGAGCTGTTTTTT. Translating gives CASSLWTGGNTGELFF.

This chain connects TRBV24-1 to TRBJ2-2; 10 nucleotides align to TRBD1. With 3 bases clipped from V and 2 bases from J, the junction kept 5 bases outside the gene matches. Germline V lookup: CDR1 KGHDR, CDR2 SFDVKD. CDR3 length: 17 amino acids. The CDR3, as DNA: TGTGCCACCAGTGATCGATCGACAGGGGGCAACACCGGGGAGCTGTTTTTT. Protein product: CATSDRSTGGNTGELFF.

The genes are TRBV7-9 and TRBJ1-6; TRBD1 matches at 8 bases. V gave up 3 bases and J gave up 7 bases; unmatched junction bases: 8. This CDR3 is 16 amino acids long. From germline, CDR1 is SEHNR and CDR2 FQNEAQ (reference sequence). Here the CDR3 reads CASSLDSWTGNSPLHF. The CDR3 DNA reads TGTGCCAGCAGCTTGGATTCGTGGACAGGGAATTCACCCCTCCACTTT.

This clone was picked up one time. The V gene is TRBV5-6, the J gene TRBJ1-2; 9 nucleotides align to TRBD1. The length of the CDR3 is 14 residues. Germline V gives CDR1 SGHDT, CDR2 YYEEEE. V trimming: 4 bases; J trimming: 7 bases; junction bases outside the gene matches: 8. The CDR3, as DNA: TGTGCCAGCAGCGATAGGGACAGGGCCCGTGGCTACACCTTC. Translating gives CASSDRDRARGYTF. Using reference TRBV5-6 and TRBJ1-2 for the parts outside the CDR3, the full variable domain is DAGVTQSPTHLIKTRGQQVTLRCSPKSGHDTVSWYQQALGQGPQFIFQYYEEEERQRGNFPDRFSGHQFPNYSSELNVNALLLGDSALYLCASSDRDRARGYTFGSGTRLTVV.